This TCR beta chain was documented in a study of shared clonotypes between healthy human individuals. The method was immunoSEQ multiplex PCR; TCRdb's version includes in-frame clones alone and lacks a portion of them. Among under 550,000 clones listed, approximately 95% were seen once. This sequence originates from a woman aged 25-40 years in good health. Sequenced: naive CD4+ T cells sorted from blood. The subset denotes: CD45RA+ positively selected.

For the CDR3, the DNA is TGTGCCAGCAGCTTGACTAGCGGAGCCACAGATACGCAGTATTTT. Encoded protein: CASSLTSGATDTQYF. The chain couples TRBV5-6 to TRBJ2-3; 8 nucleotides match TRBD2. Unmatched junction bases numbered 3, after V lost 1 base and J lost 2 bases. This CDR3 has 15 amino acids. Germline V CDR1 and CDR2: SGHDT, YYEEEE.